This record concerns one T cell receptor (beta chain) sequence. Its antigen remains unknown. Primers included in the PCR were 60 Vbeta and 13 Jbeta primers. Profiled with immunoSEQ multiplex PCR; TCRdb holds only in-frame clones, not every one. Of 190,000 or so clones listed, 75% to 85% were seen once; the top ten hold 0.6% to 0.7%. Germline CDR1 MNHEY, CDR2 SVGAGI. Trimming left V 7 bases short and J 6 bases short, with 10 bases between. The CDR3 runs 12 residues. The data belong to a study of cytomegalovirus exposure and HLA in healthy donors. Whole-study results and caveats: Further analysis, carried out later, found HLA-associated TCR beta chains more clonally expanded than equally common other chains.

The TCR sequence derives from a boy aged 10-17 years in good health and CMV-seronegative. Source material: PBMCs. This chain links TRBV6-5 with TRBJ1-5; D is perhaps TRBD1 (6 bases). This CDR3 is CASTDRIQPQHF. The CDR3 coding sequence is TGTGCCAGCACCGACAGGATTCAGCCCCAGCATTTT.